The next 26 T cell receptor beta chains were all read from a single sample in a study of human T cells and chemical hapten exposure. MiXCR, applied by TCRdb to the RACE reads, yields one record per CDR3 protein. There are roughly 260,000 distinct CDR3 sequences in the sample; about 8.1% occur only once, and approximately 2.2% lies in the top ten. Time point indicated: pre-sensitization, week 0. Treatment noted: therapeutic diphenylcyclopropenone sensitization with weekly scalp DPC. The material was whole blood, obtained in connection with sensitization to the hapten diphenylcyclopropenone (DPC). These receptor sequences come from a middle-aged woman with alopecia areata. Some clones in this sample may be carry-over from other donors' samples.

This clonotype was picked up many times. V gene TRBV9 combines with J gene TRBJ2-7; weak D call: TRBD2 (7 bases). Trimming removed 4 bases from V and 6 bases from J, with 14 bases in between. The germline V gene encodes CDR1 SGDLS and CDR2 YYNGEE. CDR3 length: 13 amino acids. The CDR3 DNA reads as TGTGCCAGCAGCCTCGAGGGGGGGGCCGAGCAGTACTTC. Residues: CASSLEGGAEQYF. Drawing the rest from reference TRBV9 and TRBJ2-7, the complete variable domain is DSGVTQTPKHLITATGQRVTLRCSPRSGDLSVYWYQQSLDQGLQFLIQYYNGEERAKGNILERFSAQQFPDLHSELNLSSLELGDSALYFCASSLEGGAEQYFGPGTRLTVT.

This rearrangement joins TRBV7-2 to TRBJ1-2; 11 bases agree with TRBD1. J gave up 6 bases and V 5 bases, and 8 bases lay outside the gene matches. CDR1 and CDR2 (germline): SGHTA, FQGNSA. This CDR3 has 15 residues. DNA for the CDR3: TGTGCCAGCAGCACCCGGACAGGGGGCGGGCATGGCTACACCTTC. It yields the protein CASSTRTGGGHGYTF. The variable domain in full, completed from reference TRBV7-2 and TRBJ1-2, reads GAGVSQSPSNKVTEKGKDVELRCDPISGHTALYWYRQSLGQGLEFLIYFQGNSAPDKSGLPSDRFSAERTGGSVSTLTIQRTQQEDSAVYLCASSTRTGGGHGYTFGSGTRLTVV.

V is TRBV28 and J is TRBJ2-3; 10 bases match TRBD2. Trimming took 5 bases from V and 5 from J; bases not matched to a gene: 4. CDR1 MDHEN and CDR2 SYDVKM come from the germline V gene. CDR3 length equals 14 residues. CDR3 nucleotides: TGTGCCAGCAGTCCCGGGACTAGCGAAGATACGCAGTATTTT. This sequence encodes CASSPGTSEDTQYF.

A few counts support this clonotype. The rearrangement links TRBV6-2 or TRBV6-3 to TRBJ1-2; TRBD1 matches at 10 bases. The germline CDR1 and CDR2 sequences are MNHEY and SVGEGT. This CDR3 region has 16 residues. Trimming at V came to 6 bases and at J to 6 bases, leaving 13 bases not matched to a gene. The DNA of the CDR3 is TGTGCCAGCAGCCTGACAGGGGGCGGCTGGGAGAATGGCTACACCTTC. It translates to CASSLTGGGWENGYTF.

The chain uses TRBV4-3 and TRBJ2-5; TRBD2 aligns across 9 bases. The CDR3 consists of 15 residues. CDR1 is LGHNA, CDR2 YSLEER, per germline. J gave up 5 bases and V 2 bases, and 6 bases lay outside the gene matches. The CDR3 here is CASSQSGLAQETQYF. For the CDR3, the DNA is TGCGCCAGCAGCCAATCTGGACTAGCGCAGGAGACCCAGTACTTC.

The chain links TRBV14 to TRBJ2-7; TRBD2 aligns across 11 bases. Trimming took 6 bases from V and 12 from J; bases not matched to a gene: 7. CDR1 and CDR2 (germline): SGHDN, FVKESK. This CDR3 contains 12 residues. DNA of the CDR3: TGTGCCAGCAGAGTAGCGGGAGGGCCTCTGTACTTC. Its translation is CASRVAGGPLYF.

The chain employs TRBV29-1 and TRBJ1-1; weak D call: TRBD1 (5 bases). CDR1 SQVTM and CDR2 ANQGSEA come from the germline V gene. This CDR3 spans 13 amino acids. V was clipped by 7 bases and J by 3 bases, with 15 bases between them. In DNA, the CDR3 is TGCAGCGGAAAAGGTCAGGGTTACACTGAAGCTTTCTTT. Amino acids: CSGKGQGYTEAFF.

The rearrangement uses TRBV29-1 and TRBJ2-7, with TRBD1 as a possible D gene (6 bases). The CDR3 length is 12 residues. Trimming removed 4 bases from V and 5 bases from J, with 12 bases in between. Per germline, CDR1 SQVTM and CDR2 ANQGSEA. CDR3 loop: CSVVVRGHEQYF. The DNA for the CDR3 is TGCAGCGTTGTAGTCAGGGGCCACGAGCAGTACTTC.

This clonotype was observed at least ten times. The chain links TRBV18 to TRBJ1-5; D is ambiguous. The CDR3 covers 14 residues. The V gene's germline CDR1 is KGHSH and CDR2 LQKENI. Trimming removed 2 bases from V and 0 bases from J, with 5 bases in between. In DNA, the CDR3 is TGTGCCAGCTCACCATTGCCTAGCAATCAGCCCCAGCATTTT. As protein: CASSPLPSNQPQHF.

This clonotype was seen ten or more times. This rearrangement joins TRBV24-1 to TRBJ2-1; 12 bases fit TRBD2. CDR3 length: 16 amino acids. V shed 4 bases and J 4 bases; nucleotides not matched to a gene: 4. Germline assignment: CDR1 KGHDR and CDR2 SFDVKD. This chain's CDR3 is CATSDQTSGRYNEQFF. The CDR3 DNA reads as TGTGCCACCAGTGACCAGACTAGCGGGAGATACAATGAGCAGTTCTTC.

The chain links TRBV12-3 or TRBV12-4 to TRBJ2-1; no definite D call. There are 13 residues in the CDR3. The V and J ends lost 7 bases and 6 bases respectively, with 13 bases between them. CDR3 bases: TGTGCCAGCAAAGAGGAGCCTAGCAATGAGCAGTTCTTC. Translation: CASKEEPSNEQFF.

Only a few counts were recorded for this clonotype. The chain employs TRBV7-3 and TRBJ2-4; a possible D gene is TRBD1 (6 bases). The CDR3 has 15 amino acids. CDR1 and CDR2 (germline): SGHTA, FQGTGA. Trimming took off 5 bases at V and 2 bases at J, with 13 bases between the two ends. The DNA for the CDR3 is TGTGCCAGCAGCGTCCAGGGGAGTACCAAAAACATTCAGTACTTC. Protein product: CASSVQGSTKNIQYF.

There are a few counts of this clonotype. The chain employs TRBV9 and TRBJ2-4, with a possible D match to TRBD1 (6 bases). The CDR3 sequence is 13 residues long. Germline V lookup: CDR1 SGDLS, CDR2 YYNGEE. Trimming pared 4 bases from V and 3 bases from J, leaving 8 bases between. CDR3 DNA sequence: TGTGCCAGCAGCCGGGACAACAAAAACATTCAGTACTTC. This translates into CASSRDNKNIQYF.

This clonotype has only a few counts. This rearrangement joins TRBV6-2 or TRBV6-3 to TRBJ2-2, with D possibly being TRBD2 (5 bases). Looked up from germline, CDR1 is MNHEY and CDR2 is SVGEGT. This CDR3 has 15 residues. Trimming left V 7 bases short and J 2 bases short, with 14 bases between. CDR3 DNA sequence: TGTGCCAGCATCCTAGGGCGGGTCAACACCGGGGAGCTGTTTTTT. It is translated as CASILGRVNTGELFF.

There are a few counts of this clonotype. CDR3 residues: CASSSELASYEQYF. Here the CDR3 DNA reads TGCGCCAGCAGCTCAGAATTAGCCTCCTACGAGCAGTACTTC. This rearrangement joins TRBV5-1 to TRBJ2-7, with unresolved D. V was shortened by 3 bases and J by 0 bases, with 10 bases between the two germline ends. CDR3 length: 14 amino acids. Looked up from germline, CDR1 is SGHRS and CDR2 is YFSETQ.

This clonotype was detected a few times. The chain uses TRBV6-2 or TRBV6-3 and TRBJ2-1; TRBD2 agrees at 15 bases. From germline, CDR1 is MNHEY and CDR2 SVGEGT. The V and J ends lost 5 bases and 9 bases, in that order; junction bases with no gene match: 5. The CDR3 loop spans 15 amino acids. As DNA, the CDR3 is TGTGCCAGCAGTACGGGACTAGCGGGAGGACCTGAGCAGTTCTTC. Translated, it gives CASSTGLAGGPEQFF.

This clonotype was counted only a few times. The rearrangement joins TRBV7-6 to TRBJ2-7, with 8 bases fitting TRBD1. Per the germline V gene, CDR1 is SGHVS and CDR2 is FNYEAQ. V shed 5 bases, J shed 5 bases, and the junction held 8 bases outside the gene matches. The length of the CDR3 is 14 residues. The CDR3 sequence: CASSPRQGTNEQYF. CDR3 sequence (DNA): TGTGCCAGCAGCCCCCGACAGGGGACCAACGAGCAGTACTTC.

V usage is TRBV27 and J usage is TRBJ1-4, with D possibly TRBD1 on 6 matching bases. This CDR3 comprises 14 residues. CDR1 and CDR2 (germline): MNHEY, SMNVEV (reference sequence). Trimming removed 5 bases from V and 4 bases from J, with 11 bases in between. The CDR3 DNA sequence: TGTGCCAGCAGTCGACAGGCTTATAATGAAAAACTGTTTTTT. Translation: CASSRQAYNEKLFF.

This clonotype was observed at least ten times. V is TRBV4-1 and J is TRBJ1-2, with a weak D call TRBD1 (6 bases). The germline gives CDR1 MGHRA, CDR2 YSYEKL. V shed 4 bases and J shed 10 bases, with 22 bases lying between them. The CDR3 extends over 15 amino acids. CDR3 bases: TGCGCCAGCAGCCTCCTATGGACAGACGGCGATGCCTACACCTTC. Encoded protein: CASSLLWTDGDAYTF.

This clonotype was seen many times. The V call is TRBV28, the J call TRBJ2-7, with 9 bases aligning to TRBD1. CDR1 MDHEN and CDR2 SYDVKM come from the germline V gene. The CDR3 sequence is 15 residues long. J was trimmed by 2 bases and V by 4 bases; bases with no gene match: 6. The CDR3: CASSSPGQGTYEQYF. CDR3 DNA: TGTGCCAGCAGTTCTCCGGGACAGGGAACCTACGAGCAGTACTTC.

This clonotype was seen ten or more times. This chain connects TRBV7-2 to TRBJ2-7, with 7 bases identical to TRBD2. The CDR3 is 13 residues long. J lost 2 bases, V lost 6 bases, and 4 bases had no gene match. CDR1 SGHTA and CDR2 FQGNSA come from the germline V gene. CDR3 sequence reads: CASRPGGTYEQYF. The CDR3 DNA reads TGTGCCAGCAGGCCCGGGGGGACCTACGAGCAGTACTTC.

In this sample, this clonotype turned up a few times. This chain uses TRBV9 with TRBJ1-4; possible D gene TRBD1, 6 bases. The CDR3 consists of 14 residues. The V end lost 2 bases, the J end lost 5 bases, and 10 bases lay between the germline ends. CDR1 is SGDLS, CDR2 YYNGEE, per germline. In nucleotides, the CDR3 is TGTGCCAGCAGCGTGGGACACCGGAATGAAAAACTGTTTTTT. Protein: CASSVGHRNEKLFF.

The J gene is TRBJ1-1, the V gene TRBV7-9, with 7 bases matching TRBD1. The trim removed 4 bases at V and 0 bases at J, leaving 5 bases unmatched. This CDR3 has 15 amino acids. Germline values: CDR1 SEHNR, CDR2 FQNEAQ (reference sequence). This CDR3 is CASSSTGAMNTEAFF. As DNA, the CDR3 is TGTGCCAGCAGCTCAACAGGGGCTATGAACACTGAAGCTTTCTTT.

This chain joins TRBV5-1 and TRBJ1-4, with D perhaps TRBD1 (5 bases). The CDR3 has 15 residues. CDR1 and CDR2 from the germline V gene are SGHRS and YFSETQ. V lost 0 bases to trimming and J lost 8 bases, with 14 bases between them. CDR3 bases: TGCGCCAGCAGCTTGGACGGGACCGGGAGCGAAAAACTGTTTTTT. It codes for CASSLDGTGSEKLFF.

With regard to this clonotype: The germline gene is not matched at one end of the junction; a read error may be the cause. J is TRBJ2-5 and V is TRBV7-7, with 9 nucleotides matching TRBD2. Per the germline V gene, CDR1 is SSHAT and CDR2 is FNYEAQ (reference sequence). The CDR3 contains 14 residues. CDR3 bases: TGTGCTAGCAGCTCGGGACTAGCCCAAGAGACCCAGTACTTC. This translates into CASSSGLAQETQYF. Combining the CDR3 with reference TRBV7-7 and TRBJ2-5 gives the whole variable domain GAGVSQSPRYKVTKRGQDVTLRCDPISSHATLYWYQQALGQGPEFLTYFNYEAQPDKSGLPSDRFSAERPEGSISTLTIQRTEQRDSAMYRCASSSGLAQETQYFGPGTRLLVL.

The J gene is TRBJ2-7, the V gene TRBV5-1; TRBD1 aligns across 10 bases. Germline values: CDR1 SGHRS, CDR2 YFSETQ. With 1 base clipped from V and 6 bases from J, the junction kept 4 bases outside the gene matches. The CDR3 has 14 amino acids. CDR3 in DNA: TGCGCCAGCAGCTTGCCAGGGACAGGGGTCGAGCAGTACTTC. Residues: CASSLPGTGVEQYF.